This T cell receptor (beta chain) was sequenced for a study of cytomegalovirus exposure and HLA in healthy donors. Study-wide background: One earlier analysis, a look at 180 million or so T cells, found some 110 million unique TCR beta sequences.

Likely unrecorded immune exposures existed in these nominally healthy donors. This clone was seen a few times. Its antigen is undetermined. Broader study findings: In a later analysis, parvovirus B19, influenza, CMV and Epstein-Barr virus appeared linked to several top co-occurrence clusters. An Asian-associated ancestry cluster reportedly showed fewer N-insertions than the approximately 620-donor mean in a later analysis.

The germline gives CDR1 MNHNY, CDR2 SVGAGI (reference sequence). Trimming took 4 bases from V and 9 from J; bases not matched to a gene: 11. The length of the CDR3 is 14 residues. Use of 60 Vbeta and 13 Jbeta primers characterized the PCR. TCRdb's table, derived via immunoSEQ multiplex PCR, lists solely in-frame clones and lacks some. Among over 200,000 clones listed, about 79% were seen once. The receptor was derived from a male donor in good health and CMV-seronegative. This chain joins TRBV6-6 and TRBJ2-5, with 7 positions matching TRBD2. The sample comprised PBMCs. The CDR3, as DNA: TGTGCCAGCAGTTTCTCTAGCGGACCGGGGTCCCAGTACTTC. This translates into CASSFSSGPGSQYF.